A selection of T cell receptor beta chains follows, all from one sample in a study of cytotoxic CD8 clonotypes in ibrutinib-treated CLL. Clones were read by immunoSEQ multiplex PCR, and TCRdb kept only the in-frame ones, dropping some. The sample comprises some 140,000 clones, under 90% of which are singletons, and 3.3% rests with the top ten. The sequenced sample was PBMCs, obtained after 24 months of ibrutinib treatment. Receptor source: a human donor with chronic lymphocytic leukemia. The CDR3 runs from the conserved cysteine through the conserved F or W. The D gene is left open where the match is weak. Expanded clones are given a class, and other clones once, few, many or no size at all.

TGTGCCAGCAGCAGAAGGGAGAATAGGTACGAGCAGTACTTC CASSRRENRYEQYF TRBV5-4 . . TRBJ2-7
TGCGCCAGCAGCCATATACAGAGGACTGAAGCTTTCTTT CASSHIQRTEAFF TRBV4-3 . . TRBJ1-1
TGTGCCAGTAGTATAGTGCATCCCCGGGATTCACCCCTCCACTTT CASSIVHPRDSPLHF TRBV19 . . TRBJ1-6
TGTGCCAGCATCGGGACAGGGGGCCTCTACGAGCAGTACTTC CASIGTGGLYEQYF TRBV2 . TRBD1 TRBJ2-7
TGTGCCAGCAGTAACGGGGGGATGAATCAGCCCCAGCATTTT CASSNGGMNQPQHF TRBV6-1 . . TRBJ1-5
TGTGCCAGCAGCTTAGCGCGGCAAGAGACCCAGTACTTC CASSLARQETQYF TRBV7-2 . . TRBJ2-5
TGTGCCACCGGGACAGCTCAAGAGACCCAGTACTTC CATGTAQETQYF TRBV19 . TRBD1 TRBJ2-5
TGTGCCAGCGGGACACAGAACACTGAAGCTTTCTTT CASGTQNTEAFF TRBV6-1 . . TRBJ1-1
TGTGCCACCAGCAGAGATCGGGGGCCCCAAGAGACCCAGTACTTC CATSRDRGPQETQYF TRBV15 . . TRBJ2-5
TGTGCTAGTGGTTTGGGCCTAGCGGAGAACACCGGGGAGCTGTTTTTT CASGLGLAENTGELFF TRBV12-5 . TRBD2 TRBJ2-2
TGTGCCAGCAGCCCGACAGGGGCGCGGGAGCAGTACTTC CASSPTGAREQYF TRBV7-2 . TRBD1 TRBJ2-7
TGCGCCAGCAGCTTGGCGACAGGGGACACCTACGAGCAGTACTTC CASSLATGDTYEQYF TRBV5-1 . TRBD1 TRBJ2-7
TGTGCCAGCAGTTACGTTTCTAGCTACGAGCAGTACTTC CASSYVSSYEQYF TRBV6-5 . . TRBJ2-7
TGCGCCAGCAGCGCTCGTATTAGTGGCTCCTACAATGAGCAGTTCTTC CASSARISGSYNEQFF TRBV5-1 . . TRBJ2-1
TGTGCCAGTAGTGACAGGGGAGGTGGCTACACCTTC CASSDRGGGYTF TRBV19 . TRBD1 TRBJ1-2
TGTGCCTGGAGAGACCCGGGACTAGCGGGGGGGCACACCGGGGAGCTGTTTTTT CAWRDPGLAGGHTGELFF TRBV30 . TRBD2 TRBJ2-2
TGTGCCAGCAGCATAGAACTAGCGGGGTTCGTAGATACGCAGTATTTT CASSIELAGFVDTQYF TRBV9 . TRBD2 TRBJ2-3
TGTGCCAGCAGCATGGGACAGCGAAACCGCCAAGAGACCCAGTACTTC CASSMGQRNRQETQYF TRBV7-6 . TRBD1 TRBJ2-5
TGTGCCTGGAGTGTAATGAGTACGGGCGGCACTGAAGCTTTCTTT CAWSVMSTGGTEAFF TRBV30 . . TRBJ1-1
TGCGCCAGCAGTCAACCAACGGTACCGATCAATCAGCCCCAGCATTTT CASSQPTVPINQPQHF TRBV23-1 . . TRBJ1-5
TGTGCCAGCAGCCTGCGACGCCGGGGAGCGGAAAAACTGTTTTTT CASSLRRRGAEKLFF TRBV7-9 . . TRBJ1-4
TGTGCCAGCAGTTCGCCCTCGGGGGGCCGGGGCTACACCTTC CASSSPSGGRGYTF TRBV28 . . TRBJ1-2
TGTGCCAGCGCGCCTCGCGGGCGGAAACAGACCCAGTACTTC CASAPRGRKQTQYF TRBV5-6 once . TRBJ2-5
TGTGCCAGCAGTAGCCCCTTCTACGAGCAGTACTTC CASSSPFYEQYF TRBV28 . . TRBJ2-7